The 21 T cell receptor beta chains reported below all come from one sample, sequenced in a study of T cell responses to AZD1222 COVID-19 vaccine. Method: immunoSEQ multiplex PCR; TCRdb's copy keeps in-frame clones and lacks some. The sample has approximately 140,000 clones, around 90% seen once. Sequenced here: peripheral blood, sampled 28 days after the second AZD1222 dose. These receptors originate from an adult who received the AZD1222 COVID-19 vaccine.

The rearrangement links TRBV27 to TRBJ1-4; D not resolved. V lost 3 bases, J lost 2 bases, and 7 bases lay in between. This CDR3 spans 14 amino acids. Germline assignment: CDR1 MNHEY and CDR2 SMNVEV (reference sequence). The CDR3 region is CASSFGQTNEKLFF. Written as DNA, the CDR3 is TGTGCCAGCAGTTTTGGGCAGACTAATGAAAAACTGTTTTTT.

The chain carries TRBV3-1 (or the pseudogene TRBV3-2) and TRBJ2-1, with D possibly called TRBD1 or TRBD2 (5 bases each). Germline-derived CDR1 and CDR2 are LGHDT and YNNKEL (reference sequence). Trimming left V 3 bases short and J 4 bases short, with 10 bases between. The CDR3 spans 14 residues. The CDR3 region is CASSHPGTYNEQFF. CDR3 coding DNA: TGTGCCAGCAGCCATCCAGGGACGTACAATGAGCAGTTCTTC.

The chain recombines TRBV2 with TRBJ1-1; TRBD1 aligns across 8 bases. V gave up 7 bases and J gave up 1 base; unmatched junction bases: 8. The V gene's germline CDR1 is SNHLY and CDR2 FYNNEI. The CDR3 contains 15 residues. In nucleotides, the CDR3 is TGTGCCAGCACCCCTCCCACAGGGGGGAACACTGAAGCTTTCTTT. Translation gives CASTPPTGGNTEAFF.

The gene calls are TRBV9 and TRBJ2-3; 11 bases line up with TRBD2. Germline V gene sequence: CDR1 SGDLS, CDR2 YYNGEE. The CDR3 contains 17 residues. V lost 0 bases and J lost 2; bases outside the gene matches: 5. CDR3 sequence (DNA): TGTGCCAGCAGCGTAGCTAGTAGCGGGAGGGCCACAGATACGCAGTATTTT. Amino acid sequence: CASSVASSGRATDTQYF.

The gene calls are TRBV2 and TRBJ2-7; a possible D gene is TRBD1 (6 bases). Germline V gene data show CDR1 as SNHLY and CDR2 as FYNNEI. Trimming took off 6 bases at V and 6 bases at J, with 15 bases between the two ends. The CDR3 has 13 residues. The CDR3 spells CASRWLGGGEQYF. In DNA form, the CDR3 reads TGTGCCAGCAGATGGTTAGGGGGTGGCGAGCAGTACTTC.

As concerns this clone: Other DNA sequences in the same sample also yield this CDR3. The chain joins TRBV18 to TRBJ1-3; TRBD1 is a possible D gene (5 bases). CDR1 and CDR2 (germline): KGHSH, LQKENI. The CDR3 has 14 residues. V lost 3 bases and J 4 bases, leaving 10 bases between the germline ends. The CDR3 protein is CASSPGDPGNTIYF. CDR3 bases: TGTGCCAGCTCACCGGGGGATCCGGGAAACACCATATATTTT.

The chain uses TRBV21-1 and TRBJ1-3; the D call of TRBD1 is as the table states it, not checked on the DNA. TRBV21-1 corresponds to a pseudogene. The CDR3 totals 21 residues. CDR3 sequence (DNA): TGTGCCAGCAGCAATCAACGCCCCCGGAGGGACAGCGTCTACTCTGGAAACACCATATATTTT. Translating it yields CASSNQRPRRDSVYSGNTIYF.

The rearrangement uses TRBV10-1 and TRBJ2-7, with D unclear. Germline-derived CDR1 and CDR2 are WNHNN and SYGVQD (reference sequence). The CDR3 consists of 13 residues. The ends were cut back, 8 bases at V and 0 bases at J, with 11 bases in the middle. Here the CDR3 reads CASSPQVSYEQYF. CDR3 sequence (DNA): TGCGCCAGCTCCCCGCAAGTCTCCTACGAGCAGTACTTC.

The chain combines TRBV3-1 (or the pseudogene TRBV3-2) with TRBJ2-5, with no clear D. Trimming removed 1 base at V and 2 bases at J, with 11 bases between. CDR1 LGHDT and CDR2 YNNKEL come from the germline V gene (reference sequence). The CDR3 has 15 residues. The CDR3 loop reads CASSQGNTVQETQYF. CDR3 DNA sequence: TGTGCCAGCAGCCAAGGTAACACAGTACAAGAGACCCAGTACTTC.

This rearrangement joins TRBV27 to TRBJ2-1, with 11 bases aligning to TRBD2. The CDR3 extends over 15 amino acids. CDR1 is MNHEY, CDR2 SMNVEV, per germline (reference sequence). Trimming took 5 bases from V and 5 from J; bases not matched to a gene: 5. The CDR3 nucleotides are TGTGCCAGCAGTCCATTAGCGGGAGGGGACAATGAGCAGTTCTTC. Protein sequence: CASSPLAGGDNEQFF.

This sequence joins TRBV9 and TRBJ2-7; the D gene is possibly TRBD2 (6 bases). Germline V CDR1 and CDR2: SGDLS, YYNGEE. The V end lost 0 bases, the J end lost 2 bases, and 12 bases lay between the germline ends. This CDR3 spans 15 amino acids. In DNA, the CDR3 is TGTGCCAGCAGCGTAGGTAGCGGCAGAACCTACGAGCAGTACTTC. Residues: CASSVGSGRTYEQYF.

J is TRBJ1-2 and V is TRBV3-1 (or the pseudogene TRBV3-2); TRBD1 might be the D (5 bases). The CDR3 loop spans 14 amino acids. Germline V gives CDR1 LGHDT, CDR2 YNNKEL (reference sequence). Deletions cut 4 bases from V and 2 bases from J, with 11 bases between. DNA for the CDR3: TGTGCCAGCAGCCGGTTGGGGCAGAACTATGGCTACACCTTC. This sequence encodes CASSRLGQNYGYTF.

J is TRBJ2-1 and V is TRBV7-6, with TRBD1 identical over 7 bases. V lost 2 bases to trimming and J lost 8 bases; unmatched junction nucleotides: 9. The CDR3 consists of 15 residues. Germline CDR1 and CDR2: SGHVS and FNYEAQ. CDR3 sequence reads: CASSLQTGKHYEQFF. CDR3 DNA: TGTGCCAGCAGCTTACAGACAGGGAAGCATTATGAGCAGTTCTTC.

This clone turned up a few times. The identical CDR3 is also encoded by other nucleotide sequences in the sample. The rearrangement links TRBV6-4 to TRBJ1-2, with 8 bases identical to TRBD1. Germline assignment: CDR1 MRHNA and CDR2 SNTAGT. CDR3 length equals 15 residues. V shed 3 bases, J shed 8 bases, and the junction held 11 bases outside the gene matches. The CDR3 sequence: CASSEGQGGSEGYTF. CDR3 nucleotides: TGTGCCAGCAGTGAAGGACAGGGAGGCTCCGAGGGCTACACCTTC.

This chain connects TRBV5-4 to TRBJ2-1; a weak D match, TRBD2 (6 bases). V gave up 0 bases and J gave up 10 bases, with 8 bases separating them. The length of the CDR3 is 12 residues. Germline lookup yields CDR1 SGHNT and CDR2 YYREEE (reference sequence). CDR3 protein: CASSLGGREQFF. For the CDR3, the DNA is TGTGCCAGCAGCTTGGGTGGGAGGGAGCAGTTCTTC.

This clone was seen a handful of times. The V and J genes are TRBV4-1 and TRBJ2-7; a possible D gene is TRBD2 (6 bases). Germline lookup yields CDR1 MGHRA and CDR2 YSYEKL. CDR3 length: 14 amino acids. V was clipped by 1 base and J by 1 base, with 8 bases between them. The CDR3 sequence is CASSQGAGSYEQYF. In DNA, the CDR3 is TGCGCCAGCAGCCAAGGCGCGGGGTCCTACGAGCAGTACTTC.

The rearrangement joins TRBV3-1 (or the pseudogene TRBV3-2) to TRBJ2-1; 10 positions agree with TRBD1. The CDR3 sequence is 15 residues long. CDR1 is LGHDT, CDR2 YNNKEL, per germline (reference sequence). The V and J ends lost 4 bases and 5 bases, in that order; junction bases with no gene match: 5. In DNA form, the CDR3 reads TGTGCCAGCAGCCCACAGGGACAGGGGAACAATGAGCAGTTCTTC. It codes for CASSPQGQGNNEQFF.

This clone was seen only a few times. This chain uses TRBV3-1 (or the pseudogene TRBV3-2) with TRBJ1-1, with unresolved D. The CDR3 contains 13 residues. V shed 4 bases and J shed 4 bases, with 10 bases lying between them. CDR1 LGHDT and CDR2 YNNKEL come from the germline V gene (reference sequence). CDR3 sequence reads: CASSLPGSTEAFF. The DNA for the CDR3 is TGTGCCAGCAGCCTTCCCGGCAGCACTGAAGCTTTCTTT.

The chain couples TRBV9 to TRBJ2-3; the match to TRBD2 covers 9 bases. Germline values: CDR1 SGDLS, CDR2 YYNGEE. The CDR3 is 15 amino acids. After removal of 4 bases from V and 4 bases from J, the junction contained 7 bases not matched to a gene. The CDR3 region has the DNA TGTGCCAGCAGCAATAGCGGGAGAGGGGCAGATACGCAGTATTTT. It is translated as CASSNSGRGADTQYF.

V is TRBV7-7 and J is TRBJ1-1; TRBD1 matches 7 bases. The CDR3 runs 14 residues. Germline CDR1 is SSHAT and CDR2 is FNYEAQ (reference sequence). J lost 1 base, V lost 5 bases, and 4 bases had no gene match. CDR3 in DNA: TGTGCCAGCAGCCCAGGGGGGGAGAACACTGAAGCTTTCTTT. It encodes CASSPGGENTEAFF.

The rearrangement joins TRBV30 to TRBJ1-1, with D possibly being TRBD1 (5 bases). This CDR3 is built from 15 residues. Germline values: CDR1 GTSNPN, CDR2 SVGIG (reference sequence). V was cut by 4 bases and J by 0 bases, with 15 bases left in between. The CDR3: CAWTTGQGLNTEAFF. CDR3 DNA: TGTGCCTGGACGACCGGGCAGGGCTTGAACACTGAAGCTTTCTTT.